The clone carrying this TCR beta chain was picked up a small number of times. Its antigen is still unknown. Germline values: CDR1 KGHSH, CDR2 LQKENI. CDR3 length: 16 residues. Trimming cost V 0 bases and J 6 bases, with 15 bases left between them. The sample is drawn from a study of T cells in Graves' hyperthyroidism and ophthalmopathy. Study-level points and caveats: The blood repertoire included most of the expanded thyroid clonotypes above 0.001. Before onset, ophthalmopathy was predicted by the model a median roughly 6.8 months earlier.

From RNA transcripts, TCR beta CDR3 regions were amplified. HTBI primers were employed in a first-round RT-PCR of the TCR CDR3. MiXCR, run by TCRdb on the multiplex PCR reads, gives a single entry per CDR3 protein. Found here are more than 650,000 distinct CDR3 sequences, 12% to 15% of them singletons; the top ten hold roughly a tenth. Uncontrolled infection, other autoimmune disease, pregnancy or lactation barred patients from enrollment. The chain recombines TRBV18 with TRBJ2-1; D is unclear. The sequence was obtained from a woman under 30 with Graves' hyperthyroidism. Sequencing input: blood. CDR3 DNA sequence: TGTGCCAGCTCACCACCGGGCCTAGTTTTTGGCAATGAGCAGTTCTTC. As protein: CASSPPGLVFGNEQFF.